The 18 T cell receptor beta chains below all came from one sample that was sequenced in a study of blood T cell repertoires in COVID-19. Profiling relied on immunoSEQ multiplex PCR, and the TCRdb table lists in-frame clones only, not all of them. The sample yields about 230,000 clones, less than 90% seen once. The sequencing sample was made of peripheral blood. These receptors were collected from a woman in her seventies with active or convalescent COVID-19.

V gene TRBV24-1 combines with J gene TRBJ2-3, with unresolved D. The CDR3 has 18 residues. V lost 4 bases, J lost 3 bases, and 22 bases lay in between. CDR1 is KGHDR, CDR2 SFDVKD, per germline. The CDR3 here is CATSDLPSQDGLTDTQYF. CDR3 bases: TGTGCCACCAGTGACCTCCCCAGTCAGGATGGTTTAACAGATACGCAGTATTTT.

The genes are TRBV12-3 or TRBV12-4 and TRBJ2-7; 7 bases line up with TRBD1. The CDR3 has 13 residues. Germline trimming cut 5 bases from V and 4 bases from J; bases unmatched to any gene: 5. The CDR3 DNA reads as TGTGCCAGCAGTACAGGGGAAGGTTACGAGCAGTACTTC. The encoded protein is CASSTGEGYEQYF.

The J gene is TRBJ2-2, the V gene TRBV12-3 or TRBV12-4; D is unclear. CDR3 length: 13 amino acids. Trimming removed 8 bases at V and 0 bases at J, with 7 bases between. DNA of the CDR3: TGTGCCAGCGGCACCTCGAACACCGGGGAGCTGTTTTTT. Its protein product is CASGTSNTGELFF.

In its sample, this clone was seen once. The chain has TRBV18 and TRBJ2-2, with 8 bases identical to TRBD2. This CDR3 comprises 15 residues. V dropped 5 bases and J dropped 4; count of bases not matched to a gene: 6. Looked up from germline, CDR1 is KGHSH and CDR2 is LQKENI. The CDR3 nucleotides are TGTGCCAGCTCATCCTTAGCGGGGAGCACCGGGGAGCTGTTTTTT. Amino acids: CASSSLAGSTGELFF.

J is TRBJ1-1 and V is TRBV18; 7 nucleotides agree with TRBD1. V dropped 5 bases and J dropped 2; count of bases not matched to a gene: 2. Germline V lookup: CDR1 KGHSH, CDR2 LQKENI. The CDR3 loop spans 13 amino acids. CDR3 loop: CASSWDSNTEAFF. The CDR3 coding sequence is TGTGCCAGCTCATGGGACAGTAACACTGAAGCTTTCTTT.

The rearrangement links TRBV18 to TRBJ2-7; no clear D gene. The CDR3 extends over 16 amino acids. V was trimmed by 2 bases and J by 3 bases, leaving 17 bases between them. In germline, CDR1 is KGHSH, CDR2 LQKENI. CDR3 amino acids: CASSPSELGGSYEQYF. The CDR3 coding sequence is TGTGCCAGCTCACCATCTGAATTAGGCGGCAGCTACGAGCAGTACTTC.

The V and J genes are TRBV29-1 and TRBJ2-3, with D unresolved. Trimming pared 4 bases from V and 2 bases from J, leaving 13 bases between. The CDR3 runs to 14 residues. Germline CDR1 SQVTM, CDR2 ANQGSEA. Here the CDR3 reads CSVGPDTFTDTQYF. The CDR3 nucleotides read TGCAGCGTTGGGCCCGACACCTTCACAGATACGCAGTATTTT.

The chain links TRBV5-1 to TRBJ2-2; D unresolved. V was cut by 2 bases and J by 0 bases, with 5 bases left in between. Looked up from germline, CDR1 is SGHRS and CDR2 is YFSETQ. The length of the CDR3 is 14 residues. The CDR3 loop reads CASSFFANTGELFF. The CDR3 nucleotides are TGCGCCAGCAGCTTCTTCGCGAACACCGGGGAGCTGTTTTTT.

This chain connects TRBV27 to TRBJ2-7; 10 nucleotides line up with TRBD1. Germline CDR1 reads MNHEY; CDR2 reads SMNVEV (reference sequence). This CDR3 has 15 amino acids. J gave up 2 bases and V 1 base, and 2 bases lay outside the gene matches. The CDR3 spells CASSLWGTGAYEQYF. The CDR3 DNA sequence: TGTGCCAGCAGTTTATGGGGGACAGGGGCCTACGAGCAGTACTTC.

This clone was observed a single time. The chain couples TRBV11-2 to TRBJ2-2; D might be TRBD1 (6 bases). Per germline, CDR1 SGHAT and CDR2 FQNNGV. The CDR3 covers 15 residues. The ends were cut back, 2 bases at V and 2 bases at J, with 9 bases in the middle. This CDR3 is CASSLTGYNTGELFF. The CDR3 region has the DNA TGTGCCAGCAGCTTAACAGGGTACAACACCGGGGAGCTGTTTTTT.

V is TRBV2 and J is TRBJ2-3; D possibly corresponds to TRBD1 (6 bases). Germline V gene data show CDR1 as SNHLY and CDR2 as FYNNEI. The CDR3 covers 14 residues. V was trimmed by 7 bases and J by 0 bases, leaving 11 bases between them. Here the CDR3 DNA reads TGTGCCAGCAAATACAGGGAAAGCACAGATACGCAGTATTTT. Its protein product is CASKYRESTDTQYF.

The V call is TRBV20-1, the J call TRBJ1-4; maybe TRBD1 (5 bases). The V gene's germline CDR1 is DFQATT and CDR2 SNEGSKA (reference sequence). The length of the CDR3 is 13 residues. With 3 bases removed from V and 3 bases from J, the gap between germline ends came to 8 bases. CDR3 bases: TGCAGTGCTAGTGGGGCAGCTAATGAAAAACTGTTTTTT. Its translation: CSASGAANEKLFF.

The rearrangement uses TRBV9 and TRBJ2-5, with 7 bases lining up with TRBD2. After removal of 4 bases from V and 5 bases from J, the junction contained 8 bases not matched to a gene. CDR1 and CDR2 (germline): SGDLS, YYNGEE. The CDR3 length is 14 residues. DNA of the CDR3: TGTGCCAGCAGCACTCGGGGGGATGGTGAGACCCAGTACTTC. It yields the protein CASSTRGDGETQYF.

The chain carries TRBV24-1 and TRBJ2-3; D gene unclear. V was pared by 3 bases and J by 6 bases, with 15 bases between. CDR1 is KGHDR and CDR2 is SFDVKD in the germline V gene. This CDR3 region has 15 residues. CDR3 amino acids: CATSDPRQTGDTQYF. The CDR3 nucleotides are TGTGCCACCAGTGATCCGCGGCAGACCGGGGATACGCAGTATTTT.

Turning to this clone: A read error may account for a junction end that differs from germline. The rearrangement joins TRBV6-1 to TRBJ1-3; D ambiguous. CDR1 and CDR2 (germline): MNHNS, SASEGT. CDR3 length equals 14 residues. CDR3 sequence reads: CASREGGSGNTIYF. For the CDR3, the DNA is TGTGCCAGCAGGGAAGGCGGCTCTGGAAACACCATATATTTT.

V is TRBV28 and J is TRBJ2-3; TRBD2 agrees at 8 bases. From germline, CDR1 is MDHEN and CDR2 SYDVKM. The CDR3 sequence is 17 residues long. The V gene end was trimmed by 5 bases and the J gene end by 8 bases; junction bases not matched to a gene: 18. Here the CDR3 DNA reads TGTGCCAGCAGTCCCGTAAGCGGGAGAGGAGGGTGGGGTACGCAGTATTTT. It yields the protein CASSPVSGRGGWGTQYF.

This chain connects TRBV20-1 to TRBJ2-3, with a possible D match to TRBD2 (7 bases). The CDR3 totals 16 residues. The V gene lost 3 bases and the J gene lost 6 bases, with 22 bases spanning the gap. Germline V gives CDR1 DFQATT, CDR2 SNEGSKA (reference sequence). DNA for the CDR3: TGCAGTGCTAGTGGAGCAGGGGCCGGGCGGGAGGATACGCAGTATTTT. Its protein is CSASGAGAGREDTQYF.

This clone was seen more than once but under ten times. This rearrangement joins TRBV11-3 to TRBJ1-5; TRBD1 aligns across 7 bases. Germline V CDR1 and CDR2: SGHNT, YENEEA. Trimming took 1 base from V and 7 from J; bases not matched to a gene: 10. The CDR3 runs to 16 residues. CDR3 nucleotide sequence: TGTGCCAGCAGCTTAGTAGAAAAGGGGGCACTGCAGCCCCAGCATTTT. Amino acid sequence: CASSLVEKGALQPQHF.